One and the same sample provided the 29 T cell receptor beta chains below, sequenced in a study of early T cells in non-severe SARS-CoV-2 infection. MiXCR, run by TCRdb on the 5' RACE reads, gives a single entry per CDR3 protein. The sample yields 45,000 to 55,000 distinct CDR3 sequences, around 6% seen once. The sample consisted of whole blood, taken at baseline. The receptors shown here come from an adult who was a healthcare worker with PCR-confirmed SARS-CoV-2 infection or an uninfected control (not recorded which).

This chain links TRBV5-4 with TRBJ1-1; D perhaps matches TRBD1 (5 bases). V lost 4 bases and J 1 base, leaving 14 bases between the germline ends. The V gene's germline CDR1 is SGHNT and CDR2 YYREEE (reference sequence). This CDR3 has 15 residues. The CDR3 DNA reads as TGTGCCAGCAGCCGCCGGGACGGCTCGAACACTGAAGCTTTCTTT. Its protein product is CASSRRDGSNTEAFF.

The chain has TRBV15 and TRBJ1-2, with D possibly being TRBD1 (6 bases). This CDR3 comprises 13 residues. V was shortened by 4 bases and J by 8 bases, with 14 bases between the two germline ends. CDR1 and CDR2 (germline): LNHNV, YYDKDF (reference sequence). The CDR3 nucleotides read TGTGCCACCAGCACAGGGGAAAGCTGGGGCTACACCTTC. The encoded protein is CATSTGESWGYTF.

At least ten counts were recorded for this clonotype. The gene calls are TRBV28 and TRBJ1-2; D ambiguous. The CDR3 loop spans 12 amino acids. Germline CDR1 is MDHEN and CDR2 is SYDVKM. V lost 5 bases and J lost 4, with 8 bases in between. CDR3 sequence reads: CASSPSSYGYTF. Written as DNA, the CDR3 is TGTGCCAGCAGTCCGAGTAGCTATGGCTACACCTTC.

The chain uses TRBV12-3 or TRBV12-4 and TRBJ2-5; no clear D. The CDR3 has 13 residues. V was shortened by 3 bases and J by 3 bases, with 8 bases between the two germline ends. DNA for the CDR3: TGTGCCAGCAGTTTTAATTGGGAAGAGACCCAGTACTTC. Translation: CASSFNWEETQYF.

The genes are TRBV6-2 or TRBV6-3 and TRBJ2-3, with a tentative D call TRBD2 (5 bases). The CDR3 is 15 amino acids. The germline gives CDR1 MNHEY, CDR2 SVGEGT. V dropped 8 bases and J dropped 4 bases, with 19 bases sitting between them. CDR3 in DNA: TGTGCCAGCTCCCGACGAGGCGGGTTATCAGATACGCAGTATTTT. Translation: CASSRRGGLSDTQYF.

This clonotype has at least ten counts. The J gene is TRBJ1-1, the V gene TRBV5-6; maybe TRBD1 (6 bases). Trimming cost V 4 bases and J 2 bases, with 15 bases left between them. Germline CDR1 and CDR2: SGHDT and YYEEEE. The CDR3 runs to 15 residues. Written as DNA, the CDR3 is TGTGCCAGCAGCCCCCAGACAGGAGTAAACACTGAAGCTTTCTTT. It codes for CASSPQTGVNTEAFF.

This clonotype was counted many times. The chain recombines TRBV12-5 with TRBJ2-6, with D unresolved. CDR3 length: 15 amino acids. CDR1 is LGHNT and CDR2 is FRNRAP in the germline V gene. Trimming shortened V by 0 bases and J by 4 bases, and 7 bases separated the two germline ends. DNA of the CDR3: TGTGCTAGTGGTTTGGTACTGGCCGGGGCCAACGTCCTGACTTTC. Translation: CASGLVLAGANVLTF.

This clonotype was recorded at least ten times. The rearrangement links TRBV4-1 to TRBJ2-3, with 11 nucleotides matching TRBD2. Losses at the gene ends were 0 bases for V and 3 bases for J; bases not matched to a gene: 8. The CDR3 has 18 residues. Germline values: CDR1 MGHRA, CDR2 YSYEKL. CDR3 bases: TGCGCCAGCAGCCAAGATTTCGTTAGCGGGGGGGAAACAGATACGCAGTATTTT. Translating it yields CASSQDFVSGGETDTQYF.

This clonotype was observed at least ten times. This chain connects TRBV5-1 to TRBJ1-2; D is possibly TRBD1 (5 bases). Trimming shortened V by 1 base and J by 6 bases, and 13 bases separated the two germline ends. The CDR3 loop spans 14 amino acids. Per the germline V gene, CDR1 is SGHRS and CDR2 is YFSETQ. The CDR3 loop is CASSLRGRADGYTF. DNA of the CDR3: TGCGCCAGCAGCTTGCGGGGCAGGGCCGATGGCTACACCTTC.

This clonotype came up many times. The chain combines TRBV5-5 with TRBJ1-2; 10 positions agree with TRBD1. Germline values: CDR1 SGHKS, CDR2 YYEKEE (reference sequence). Trimming took 4 bases from V and 5 from J; bases not matched to a gene: 8. This CDR3 is 15 amino acids long. Here the CDR3 DNA reads TGTGCCAGCAGCCCCGGACAGGGGGAGGTTTATGGCTACACCTTC. Encoded protein: CASSPGQGEVYGYTF.

In this sample, this clonotype turned up a few times. The chain recombines TRBV4-1 with TRBJ1-6; D gene unclear. Trimming took 4 bases from V and 15 from J, leaving 22 bases between them. Germline V gives CDR1 MGHRA, CDR2 YSYEKL. CDR3 length: 15 amino acids. This chain's CDR3 is CASSPQNGRLSGLHF. CDR3 in DNA: TGCGCCAGCAGCCCACAGAACGGTCGCCTCAGTGGCCTCCACTTT.

This clonotype has a handful of counts. This sequence joins TRBV4-2 and TRBJ1-1, with D perhaps TRBD1 (5 bases). Germline lookup yields CDR1 LGHNA and CDR2 YNFKEQ. The CDR3 has 15 amino acids. Trimming removed 0 bases from V and 4 bases from J, with 12 bases in between. The DNA for the CDR3 is TGTGCCAGCAGCCAAGATGAGGGGACGTCCACTGAAGCTTTCTTT. Protein: CASSQDEGTSTEAFF.

This clonotype was seen just once. The chain carries TRBV12-3 or TRBV12-4 and TRBJ2-7; D may be TRBD1 (6 bases). The CDR3 spans 14 residues. The germline V and J ends were trimmed by 5 bases and 2 bases, with 13 bases remaining between them. CDR3 loop: CASSLDRPPYEQYF. The CDR3 coding sequence is TGTGCCAGCAGTCTAGACAGGCCCCCCTACGAGCAGTACTTC.

This chain links TRBV9 with TRBJ2-1; 9 positions agree with TRBD1. The CDR3 runs to 14 residues. The V gene's germline CDR1 is SGDLS and CDR2 YYNGEE. J lost 7 bases, V lost 3 bases, and 5 bases had no gene match. The CDR3 nucleotides read TGTGCCAGCAGCGAGGACAGGGGACGAAATGAGCAGTTCTTC. It specifies CASSEDRGRNEQFF.

The sample holds many counts of this clonotype. The rearrangement uses TRBV6-2 or TRBV6-3 and TRBJ2-1; maybe TRBD2 (6 bases). The CDR3 loop spans 14 amino acids. Germline CDR1 MNHEY, CDR2 SVGEGT. Trimming removed 1 base from V and 9 bases from J, with 13 bases in between. The CDR3 protein is CASSYFRRGSEQFF. CDR3 bases: TGTGCCAGCAGTTACTTCCGGAGGGGTAGTGAGCAGTTCTTC.

This clonotype was picked up a small number of times. V is TRBV11-2 and J is TRBJ2-7; unclear D gene. Germline CDR1 SGHAT, CDR2 FQNNGV. Between the trimmed V and J ends, which lost 1 base and 3 bases, there was a span of 10 bases. The CDR3 is made up of 14 amino acids. The CDR3 spells CASSLVGSYYEQYF. The CDR3, as DNA: TGTGCCAGCAGCTTAGTGGGCAGTTACTACGAGCAGTACTTC.

This clonotype was picked up many times. The rearrangement joins TRBV6-4 to TRBJ2-4, with 7 bases aligning to TRBD1. Trimming cost V 9 bases and J 3 bases; bases outside gene matches: 8. The CDR3 runs 14 residues. CDR1 MRHNA and CDR2 SNTAGT come from the germline V gene. In DNA form, the CDR3 reads TGTGCCAGGGTTAGACAGGGCCACAAAAACATTCAGTACTTC. It yields the protein CARVRQGHKNIQYF.

This clonotype was observed many times. This chain connects TRBV11-2 to TRBJ1-1; no clear D. Germline CDR1 SGHAT, CDR2 FQNNGV. V was cut by 2 bases and J by 2 bases, with 12 bases left in between. The CDR3 contains 15 residues. The CDR3: CASSLSFGLNTEAFF. The CDR3 DNA reads as TGTGCCAGCAGCTTATCCTTTGGACTTAACACTGAAGCTTTCTTT.

In its sample, this clonotype was seen a few times. The chain couples TRBV12-3 or TRBV12-4 to TRBJ1-2; the D gene is possibly TRBD1 (5 bases). This CDR3 comprises 14 residues. Trimming took off 8 bases at V and 7 bases at J, with 20 bases between the two ends. As DNA, the CDR3 is TGTGCCAGCGGGTTTGGCAGGGTCATGACTGGCTACACCTTC. It is translated as CASGFGRVMTGYTF.

There are a few counts of this clonotype. V is TRBV30 and J is TRBJ1-3; D is uncertain. In germline, CDR1 is GTSNPN, CDR2 SVGIG (reference sequence). Trimming stripped 0 bases from V and 0 bases from J, with 6 bases between. There are 14 residues in the CDR3. CDR3 protein: CAWSVTSSGNTIYF. CDR3 bases: TGTGCCTGGAGTGTGACCAGCTCTGGAAACACCATATATTTT.

This clonotype was detected many times. V and J are TRBV4-1 and TRBJ2-3; D is undetermined. Germline lookup yields CDR1 MGHRA and CDR2 YSYEKL. Trimming took 0 bases from V and 1 from J, leaving 8 bases between them. The CDR3 loop spans 15 amino acids. The CDR3 DNA is TGCGCCAGCAGCCAAGACCCCATCGGCACAGATACGCAGTATTTT. Amino acids: CASSQDPIGTDTQYF.

This clonotype appeared a few times. The CDR3 end shows no conserved phenylalanine or tryptophan, and so a read error is likely. The DNA is left out, because the CDR3 cannot be placed on it with certainty; the CDR3 is given as TCRdb lists it. This chain uses TRBV21-1 with TRBJ2-1; the D call of TRBD1 is as the table states it, not checked on the DNA. TRBV21-1 is shown as a pseudogene. The CDR3 extends over 13 residues, inclusive of both ends. The CDR3 is CASSKALRVTGAS.

This clonotype occurred many times. CDR3 amino acids: CASSLQAVDSGANVLTF. The CDR3, as DNA: TGCGCCAGCAGCTTGCAGGCAGTGGACTCTGGGGCCAACGTCCTGACTTTC. The chain has TRBV5-1 and TRBJ2-6, with D unclear. CDR1 and CDR2 (germline): SGHRS, YFSETQ. V was shortened by 1 base and J by 0 bases, with 11 bases between the two germline ends. The CDR3 has 17 amino acids. Variable domain in full (rest from reference TRBV5-1 and TRBJ2-6): KAGVTQTPRYLIKTRGQQVTLSCSPISGHRSVSWYQQTPGQGLQFLFEYFSETQRNKGNFPGRFSGRQFSNSRSEMNVSTLELGDSALYLCASSLQAVDSGANVLTFGAGSRLTVL.

This clonotype was counted only a few times. The CDR3 DNA follows: TGCGCCAGCAGCTCGCCCGGGACAGGGGTCACAGATACGCAGTATTTT. Amino acids: CASSSPGTGVTDTQYF. The rearrangement links TRBV5-1 to TRBJ2-3; 10 nucleotides agree with TRBD1. Germline CDR1 and CDR2: SGHRS and YFSETQ. The ends lost 3 bases at V and 2 bases at J; junction bases unmatched: 6. This CDR3 spans 16 amino acids.

V usage is TRBV5-6 and J usage is TRBJ2-5; no definite D call. The V end lost 0 bases, the J end lost 9 bases, and 15 bases lay between the germline ends. CDR1 SGHDT and CDR2 YYEEEE come from the germline V gene. The CDR3 length is 14 residues. As DNA, the CDR3 is TGTGCCAGCAGCTTGGGGGCCATTCATAAGTCCCAGTACTTC. Amino acid sequence: CASSLGAIHKSQYF.

At least ten counts were recorded for this clonotype. The chain is built from TRBV6-5 and TRBJ1-3; D is unresolved. V lost 5 bases to trimming and J lost 2 bases, with 10 bases between them. This CDR3 spans 14 amino acids. CDR1 is MNHEY, CDR2 SVGAGI, per germline. This CDR3 reads CASSQSPAGNTIYF. CDR3 DNA sequence: TGTGCCAGCAGTCAAAGCCCCGCTGGAAACACCATATATTTT.

This clonotype has just a few counts. The rearrangement uses TRBV7-9 and TRBJ1-1; D is unresolved. The CDR3 consists of 11 residues. CDR1 and CDR2 (germline): SEHNR, FQNEAQ (reference sequence). Trimming removed 4 bases from V and 11 bases from J, with 11 bases in between. CDR3: CASSSPDRAFF. The CDR3 nucleotides are TGTGCCAGCAGCTCCCCCGATAGGGCTTTCTTT.

This clonotype occurred many times. The V and J genes are TRBV4-2 and TRBJ2-7; D is undetermined. The V and J ends lost 0 bases and 2 bases respectively, with 11 bases between them. Germline V gene data show CDR1 as LGHNA and CDR2 as YNFKEQ. The CDR3 has 15 residues. The CDR3 spells CASSQDFHNTYEQYF. The CDR3 nucleotides read TGTGCCAGCAGCCAAGATTTTCATAATACCTACGAGCAGTACTTC.

This clonotype was seen at least ten times. The genes are TRBV13 and TRBJ2-2, with 7 bases aligning to TRBD1. There are 16 residues in the CDR3. V shed 0 bases, J shed 11 bases, and the junction held 12 bases outside the gene matches. Per germline, CDR1 PRHDT and CDR2 FYEKMQ (reference sequence). CDR3 sequence: CASSLGQGRTRVELFF. The CDR3 bases are TGTGCCAGCAGCTTAGGACAGGGGAGAACGCGAGTCGAGCTGTTTTTT.